This record covers a single T cell receptor beta chain. Trimming took 7 bases from V and 5 from J, leaving 7 bases between them. The CDR3 loop spans 11 amino acids. Germline V CDR1 and CDR2: SNHLY, FYNNEI. Time point meaning: pretreatment peripheral blood. This entry is derived from a study of PD-L1 blockade in urothelial cancer. Profiling relied on immunoSEQ multiplex PCR, and the TCRdb table lists in-frame clones only, not all of them. The data contain some 120,000 clones, approximately 84% of them singletons. This specimen consisted of PBMCs, obtained around atezolizumab (anti-PD-L1) treatment. The J gene is TRBJ2-3, the V gene TRBV2; unclear D gene. This TCR derives from a man in his forties or fifties with urothelial cancer. Written as DNA, the CDR3 is TGTGCCAGCAAGAGTTTAGATACGCAGTATTTT. The encoded protein is CASKSLDTQYF.